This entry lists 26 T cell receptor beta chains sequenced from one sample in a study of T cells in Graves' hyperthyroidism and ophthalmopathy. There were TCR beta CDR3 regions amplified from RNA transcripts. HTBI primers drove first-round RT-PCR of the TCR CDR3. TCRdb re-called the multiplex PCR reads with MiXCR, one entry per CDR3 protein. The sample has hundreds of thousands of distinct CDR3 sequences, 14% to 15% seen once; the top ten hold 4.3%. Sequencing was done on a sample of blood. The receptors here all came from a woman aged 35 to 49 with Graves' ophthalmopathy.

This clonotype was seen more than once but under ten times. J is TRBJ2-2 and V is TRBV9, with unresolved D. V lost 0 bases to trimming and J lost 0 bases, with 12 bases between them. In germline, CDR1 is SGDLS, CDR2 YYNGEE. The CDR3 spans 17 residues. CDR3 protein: CASSVATGRTNTGELFF. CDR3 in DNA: TGTGCCAGCAGCGTAGCTACGGGCAGGACGAACACCGGGGAGCTGTTTTTT.

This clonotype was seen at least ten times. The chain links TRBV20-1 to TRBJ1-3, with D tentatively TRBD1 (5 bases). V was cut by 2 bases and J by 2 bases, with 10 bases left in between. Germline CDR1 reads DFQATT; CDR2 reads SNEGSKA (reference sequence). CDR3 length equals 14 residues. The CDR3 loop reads CSARSRGTGNTIYF. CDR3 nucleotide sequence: TGCAGTGCTAGAAGTAGGGGTACTGGAAACACCATATATTTT.

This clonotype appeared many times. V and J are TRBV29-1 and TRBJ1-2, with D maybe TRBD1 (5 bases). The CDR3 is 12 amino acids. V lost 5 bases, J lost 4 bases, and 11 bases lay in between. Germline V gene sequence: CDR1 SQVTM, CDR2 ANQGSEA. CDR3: CSVFQGPYGYTF. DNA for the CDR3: TGCAGCGTTTTCCAGGGCCCCTATGGCTACACCTTC. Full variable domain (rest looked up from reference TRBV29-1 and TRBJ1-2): SAVISQKPSRDICQRGTSLTIQCQVDSQVTMMFWYRQQPGQSLTLIATANQGSEATYESGFVIDKFPISRPNLTFSTLTVSNMSPEDSSIYLCSVFQGPYGYTFGSGTRLTVV.

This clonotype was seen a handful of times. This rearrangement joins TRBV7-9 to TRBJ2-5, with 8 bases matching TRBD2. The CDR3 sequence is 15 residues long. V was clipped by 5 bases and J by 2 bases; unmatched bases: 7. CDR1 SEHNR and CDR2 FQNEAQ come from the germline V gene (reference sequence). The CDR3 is CASSPELAGQETQYF. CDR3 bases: TGTGCCAGCAGCCCCGAATTAGCGGGACAAGAGACCCAGTACTTC.

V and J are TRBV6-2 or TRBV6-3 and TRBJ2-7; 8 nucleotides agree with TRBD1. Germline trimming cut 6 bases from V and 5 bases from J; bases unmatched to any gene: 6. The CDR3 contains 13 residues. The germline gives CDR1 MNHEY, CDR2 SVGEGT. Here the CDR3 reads CASRRTGINEQYF. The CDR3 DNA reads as TGTGCCAGCAGACGGACAGGGATCAACGAGCAGTACTTC.

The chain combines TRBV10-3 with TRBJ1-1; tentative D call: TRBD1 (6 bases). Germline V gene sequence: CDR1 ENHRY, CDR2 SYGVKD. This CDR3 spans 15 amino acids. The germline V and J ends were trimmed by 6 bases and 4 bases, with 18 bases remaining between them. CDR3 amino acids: CAISPGTSRGTEAFF. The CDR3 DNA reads TGTGCCATCAGCCCCGGGACCTCCAGGGGCACTGAAGCTTTCTTT.

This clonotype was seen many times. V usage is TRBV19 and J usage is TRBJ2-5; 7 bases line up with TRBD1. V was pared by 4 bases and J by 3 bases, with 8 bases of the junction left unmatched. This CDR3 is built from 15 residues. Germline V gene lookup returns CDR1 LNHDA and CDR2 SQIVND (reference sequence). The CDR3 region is CASSTLTGLKETQYF. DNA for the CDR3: TGTGCCAGTAGTACCCTGACAGGGTTAAAAGAGACCCAGTACTTC.

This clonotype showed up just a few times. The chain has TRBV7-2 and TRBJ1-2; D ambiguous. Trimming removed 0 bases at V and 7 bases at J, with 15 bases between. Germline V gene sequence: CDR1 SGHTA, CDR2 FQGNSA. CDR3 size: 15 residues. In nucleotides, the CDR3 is TGTGCCAGCAGCTTAGCATGGGATTTCGCTTCTGGCTACACCTTC. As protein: CASSLAWDFASGYTF.

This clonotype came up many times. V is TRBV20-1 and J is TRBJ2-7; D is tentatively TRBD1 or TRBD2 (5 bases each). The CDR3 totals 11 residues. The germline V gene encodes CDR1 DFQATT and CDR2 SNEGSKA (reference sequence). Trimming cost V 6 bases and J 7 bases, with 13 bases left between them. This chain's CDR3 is CSAPGAEEQYF. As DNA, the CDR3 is TGCAGTGCCCCCGGGGCGGAAGAGCAGTACTTC.

CDR3: CASNLSGDTEAFF. In DNA form, the CDR3 reads TGTGCCAGCAACTTATCCGGGGACACTGAAGCTTTCTTT. The V call is TRBV6-1, the J call TRBJ1-1, with D unclear. Germline V gives CDR1 MNHNS, CDR2 SASEGT. The V and J ends lost 7 bases and 3 bases respectively, with 12 bases between them. This CDR3 contains 13 residues.

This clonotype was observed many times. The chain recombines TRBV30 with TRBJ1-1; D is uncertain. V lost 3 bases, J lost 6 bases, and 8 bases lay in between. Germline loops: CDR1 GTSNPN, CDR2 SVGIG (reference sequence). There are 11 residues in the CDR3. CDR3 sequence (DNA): TGTGCCTGGAGAATGAGGGCTGAAGCTTTCTTT. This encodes CAWRMRAEAFF.

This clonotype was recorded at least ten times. The CDR3 here is CATRRGVNTEAFF. Written as DNA, the CDR3 is TGTGCCACCAGGCGCGGGGTGAACACTGAAGCTTTCTTT. This chain connects TRBV24-1 to TRBJ1-1; no reliable D call. The CDR3 covers 13 residues. The V end was cut by 7 bases, the J end by 0 bases, with 8 bases between. Germline V gene sequence: CDR1 KGHDR, CDR2 SFDVKD.

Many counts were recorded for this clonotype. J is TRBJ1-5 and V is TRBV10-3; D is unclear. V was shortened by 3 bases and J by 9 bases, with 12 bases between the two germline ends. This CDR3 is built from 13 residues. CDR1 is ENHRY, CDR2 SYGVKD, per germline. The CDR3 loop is CAISDQAIGPQHF. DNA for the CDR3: TGTGCCATCAGTGACCAGGCCATAGGGCCCCAGCATTTT.

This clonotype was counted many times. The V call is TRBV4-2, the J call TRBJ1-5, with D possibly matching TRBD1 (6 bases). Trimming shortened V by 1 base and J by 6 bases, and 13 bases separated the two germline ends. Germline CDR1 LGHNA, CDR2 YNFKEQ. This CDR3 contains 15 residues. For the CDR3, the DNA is TGTGCCAGCAGCCAAGTCGACAGGTCAGGTCAGCCCCAGCATTTT. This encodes CASSQVDRSGQPQHF.

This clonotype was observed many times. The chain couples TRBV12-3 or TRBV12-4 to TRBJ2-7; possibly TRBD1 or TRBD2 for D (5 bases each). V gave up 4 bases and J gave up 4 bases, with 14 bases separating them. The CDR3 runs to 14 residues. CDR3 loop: CASSWDVRAYEQYF. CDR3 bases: TGTGCCAGCAGTTGGGACGTAAGGGCGTACGAGCAGTACTTC.

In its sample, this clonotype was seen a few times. Here the CDR3 DNA reads TGTGCCAGCAGCTTAGCTAAGAGCGCAGGCGGACTCAATGAGCAGTTCTTC. It specifies CASSLAKSAGGLNEQFF. The chain is built from TRBV11-1 and TRBJ2-1; the D gene is possibly TRBD2 (5 bases). The CDR3 totals 17 residues. The germline V gene encodes CDR1 SGHAT and CDR2 FQDESV (reference sequence). Trimming shortened V by 0 bases and J by 6 bases, and 18 bases separated the two germline ends.

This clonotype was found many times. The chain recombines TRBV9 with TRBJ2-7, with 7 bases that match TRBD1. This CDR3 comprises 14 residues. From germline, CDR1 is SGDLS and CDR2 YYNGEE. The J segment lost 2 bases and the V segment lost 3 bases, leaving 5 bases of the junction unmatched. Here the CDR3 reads CASSATGTTYEQYF. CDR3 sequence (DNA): TGTGCCAGCAGCGCGACAGGGACGACCTACGAGCAGTACTTC. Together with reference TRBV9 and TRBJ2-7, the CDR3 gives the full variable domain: DSGVTQTPKHLITATGQRVTLRCSPRSGDLSVYWYQQSLDQGLQFLIQYYNGEERAKGNILERFSAQQFPDLHSELNLSSLELGDSALYFCASSATGTTYEQYFGPGTRLTVT.

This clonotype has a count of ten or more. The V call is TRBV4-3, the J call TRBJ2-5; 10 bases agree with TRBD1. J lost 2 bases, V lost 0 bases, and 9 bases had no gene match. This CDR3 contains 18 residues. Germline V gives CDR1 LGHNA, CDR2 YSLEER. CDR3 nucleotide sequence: TGCGCCAGCAGCCAAGATGGGACAGGGGTTGGCAAGCAAGAGACCCAGTACTTC. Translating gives CASSQDGTGVGKQETQYF.

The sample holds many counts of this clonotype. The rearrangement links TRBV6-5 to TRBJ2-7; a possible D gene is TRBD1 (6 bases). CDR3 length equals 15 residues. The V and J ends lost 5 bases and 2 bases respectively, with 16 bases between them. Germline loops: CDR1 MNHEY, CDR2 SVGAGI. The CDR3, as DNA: TGTGCCAGCAGTCCGAACAGGGTAGGGACCTACGAGCAGTACTTC. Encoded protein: CASSPNRVGTYEQYF.

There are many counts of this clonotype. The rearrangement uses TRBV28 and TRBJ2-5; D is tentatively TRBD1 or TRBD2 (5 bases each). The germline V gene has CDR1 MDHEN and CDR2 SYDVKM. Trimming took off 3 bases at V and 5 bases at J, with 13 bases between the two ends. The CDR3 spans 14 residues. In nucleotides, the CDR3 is TGTGCCAGCAGTTTTAGGCAGGGACGGGAGACCCAGTACTTC. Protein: CASSFRQGRETQYF.

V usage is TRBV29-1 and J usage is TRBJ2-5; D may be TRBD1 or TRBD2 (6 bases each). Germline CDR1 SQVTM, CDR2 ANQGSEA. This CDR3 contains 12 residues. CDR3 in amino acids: CVVGGRLETQYF. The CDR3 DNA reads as TGCGTTGTTGGGGGGCGATTAGAGACCCAGTACTTC. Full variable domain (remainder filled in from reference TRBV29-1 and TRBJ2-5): SAVISQKPSRDICQRGTSLTIQCQVDSQVTMMFWYRQQPGQSLTLIATANQGSEATYESGFVIDKFPISRPNLTFSTLTVSNMSPEDSSIYLCVVGGRLETQYFGPGTRLLVL.

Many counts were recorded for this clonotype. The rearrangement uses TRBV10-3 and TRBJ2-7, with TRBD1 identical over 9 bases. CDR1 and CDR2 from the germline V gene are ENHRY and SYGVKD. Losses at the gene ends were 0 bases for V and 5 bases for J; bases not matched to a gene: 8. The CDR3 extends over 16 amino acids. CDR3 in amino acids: CAISESRGQGTHEQYF. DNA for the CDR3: TGTGCCATCAGTGAGTCACGGGGACAGGGTACGCACGAGCAGTACTTC.

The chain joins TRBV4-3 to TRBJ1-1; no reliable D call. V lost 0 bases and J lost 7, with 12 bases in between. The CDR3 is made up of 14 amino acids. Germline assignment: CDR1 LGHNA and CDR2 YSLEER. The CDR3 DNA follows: TGCGCCAGCAGCCAAGAATCCGGGCAAGGTGAAGCTTTCTTT. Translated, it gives CASSQESGQGEAFF.

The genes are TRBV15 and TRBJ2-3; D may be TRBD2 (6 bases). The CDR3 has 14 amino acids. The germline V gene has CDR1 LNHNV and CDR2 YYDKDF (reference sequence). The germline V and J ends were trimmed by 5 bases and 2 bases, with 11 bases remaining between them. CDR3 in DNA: TGTGCCACCAGCGGCGGGACGTTCACAGATACGCAGTATTTT. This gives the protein CATSGGTFTDTQYF.

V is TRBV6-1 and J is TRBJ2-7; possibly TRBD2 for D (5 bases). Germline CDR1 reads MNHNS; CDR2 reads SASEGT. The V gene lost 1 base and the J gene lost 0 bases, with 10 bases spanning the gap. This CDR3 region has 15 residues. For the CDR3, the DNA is TGTGCCAGCAGTGAAGAAGATAGCGTCTCCTACGAGCAGTACTTC. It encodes CASSEEDSVSYEQYF.

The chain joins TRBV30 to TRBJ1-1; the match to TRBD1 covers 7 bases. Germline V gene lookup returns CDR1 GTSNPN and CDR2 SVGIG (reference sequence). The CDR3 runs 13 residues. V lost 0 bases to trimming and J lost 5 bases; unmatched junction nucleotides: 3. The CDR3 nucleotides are TGTGCCTGGAGTGTAGGCAGGGGGACTGAAGCTTTCTTT. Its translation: CAWSVGRGTEAFF.